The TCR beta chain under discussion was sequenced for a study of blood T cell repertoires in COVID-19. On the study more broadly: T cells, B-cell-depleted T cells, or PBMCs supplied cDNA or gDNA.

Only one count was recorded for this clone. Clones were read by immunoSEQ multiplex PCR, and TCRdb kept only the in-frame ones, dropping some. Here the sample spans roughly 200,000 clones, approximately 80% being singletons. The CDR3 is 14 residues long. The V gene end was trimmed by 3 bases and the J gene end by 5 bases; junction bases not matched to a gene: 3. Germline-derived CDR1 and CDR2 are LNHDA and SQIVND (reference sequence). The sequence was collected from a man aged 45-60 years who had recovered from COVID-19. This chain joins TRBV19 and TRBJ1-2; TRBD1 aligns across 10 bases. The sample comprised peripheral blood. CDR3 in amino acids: CASSMDRGFYGYTF. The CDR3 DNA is TGTGCCAGTAGTATGGACAGGGGGTTTTATGGCTACACCTTC. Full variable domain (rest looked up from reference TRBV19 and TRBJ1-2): DGGITQSPKYLFRKEGQNVTLSCEQNLNHDAMYWYRQDPGQGLRLIYYSQIVNDFQKGDIAEGYSVSREKKESFPLTVTSAQKNPTAFYLCASSMDRGFYGYTFGSGTRLTVV.